Sequencing of this T cell receptor (beta chain) was carried out in a study of T cell responses to AZD1222 COVID-19 vaccine (dated by TCRdb to the early 2020s). About the investigation overall: A total of about 230 trial participants underwent TCR sequencing, of whom nearly 210 received two doses of AZD1222 and some 26 received two doses of the MenACWY control vaccine. Trial participants were enrolled into age subgroups of 18-55, 56-69 and 70-plus years, which contained approximately 150, 28 and 58 TCR-sequenced participants, respectively. The research as a whole found: In the small 56-69-year group, the increase in depth fell short of significance, most likely because of low power. Most participants were white British and females outnumbered males, and the authors suggested that clonal diversity may have been underestimated. Only five to seven AZD1222 recipients were SARS-CoV-2 seropositive at baseline, limiting conclusions about previously exposed vaccinees. Because no samples from the day 14 peak response were available, repertoires could be characterized only after the peak T cell response. After two AZD1222 doses, both the breadth and the depth of spike-specific TCRs were significantly higher than at day 0 and than in MenACWY recipients. Reportedly, almost half of the unique spike-specific TCRs recognized epitopes lying outside the regions that are mutated in the B.1.351 and B.1.1.7 variants. CD4 TCRs associated with the vaccine covered the entire spike protein, and the dominant responses were in regions 160-218 and 743-854.

The time point tag for this specimen amounts to: baseline before first vaccination. According to the study, the label for this sample's treatment or condition signals: meningococcal conjugate vaccine given as trial control. Vaccinee samples were obtained from the UK trials COV001 and COV002, which included a single-blind randomized controlled phase 2/3 trial of AZD1222 (ChAdOx1 nCoV-19) in healthy adults. Trial participant PBMC samples were collected at day 0 and day 28 after the second dose for TCRbeta chain sequencing. Counted from cysteine to phenylalanine, this CDR3 has 17 amino acids. The retained sequence is limited to the CDR3, 51 bases, with the frame set at the first base. CDR1 SGHDN and CDR2 FVKESK were looked up in the germline V gene. V loses 0 bases of germline sequence and J loses 0 bases, and the interval between the two ends is 13 bases. In regard to this clone: Its antigen has not been determined. No much larger clonotype is one base removed from it; base qualities were not supplied.

The CDR3 regions of human TCRbeta chains were subjected to immunosequencing. Regarding the original processing steps: TCRs in the repertoires were matched against a reference library of SARS-CoV-2-specific TCRs that had been generated with the MIRA antigen-specificity platform. Breadth meant the fraction of unique TCRs that were SARS-CoV-2-associated, whereas depth meant the fraction of total T cells that were SARS-CoV-2-associated. Using the MIRA data, each spike-specific TCR was assigned both to the spike region to which the TCR was reactive and to a CD4 or CD8 class. Log10-transformed breadth and depth values were compared by one-way ANOVA with Sidak's multiple comparisons tests. TCRdb's version of the immuneACCESS table is confined to in-frame rearrangements and falls short of the full clone set. An unresolved V gene accounts for under half of the shortfall where checked; the remainder is of unknown origin. V, J and clone size are those of that table, while D and trimming were read from the DNA. The sample has 150,000 to 200,000 clones on record, 75% to 90% of them singletons. The top ten clonotypes cover less than 3% of the sample.

The sequence is built from TRBV14 and TRBJ2-3, with the D gene too uncertain to name. Sequencing used peripheral blood, obtained on day 0 of MenACWY control vaccination. The sequence derives from an adult in good health. The CDR3 in this case is CASSQDLVQPSTDTQYF. The base sequence is TGTGCCAGCAGCCAAGATTTAGTACAGCCCAGCACAGATACGCAGTATTTT.